The rows below give T cell receptor beta chains drawn from one sample of a study of shared clonotypes between healthy human individuals. TCRdb's table, derived via immunoSEQ multiplex PCR, lists solely in-frame clones and lacks some. Here the sample spans approximately 720,000 clones, approximately 75% being singletons. Input material: memory CD4+ T cells sorted from blood. These receptor sequences come from a woman aged 25 to 39 in good health. Both conserved end residues are part of each CDR3. Each record gives: J gene, V gene, CDR3 protein.

TRBJ2-7 | TRBV6-1 | CAAMAGRASGGGQYF
TRBJ2-3 | TRBV18 | CASARLGAGGNTDTQYF
TRBJ1-3 | TRBV6-5 | CASRPGGSGNTIYF
TRBJ2-2 | TRBV5-6 | CASSRSGQSNTGELFF
TRBJ1-3 | TRBV10-2 | CASSTTGKNGNTIYF
TRBJ2-5 | TRBV7-6 | CASSSNRIAAQETQYF
TRBJ1-4 | TRBV28 | CASSPAVRVSEKLFF
TRBJ2-3 | TRBV4-1 | CASSPRAGDADTQYF
TRBJ1-5 | TRBV7-2 | CASSKTGPQPQHF
TRBJ2-1 | TRBV28 | CASIGVGNEQFF
TRBJ1-5 | TRBV19 | CASSTPSGGSGRNQPQHF
TRBJ2-1 | TRBV11-3 | CASSRGQGINNEQFF
TRBJ1-5 | TRBV28 | CASSPRAFQPQHF
TRBJ2-7 | TRBV28 | CASTLRGTGNYEQYF
TRBJ2-2 | TRBV2 | CASNTDRGHAGELFF
TRBJ2-5 | TRBV11-2 | CASSRSRGWETQYF
TRBJ1-4 | TRBV27 | CASSLGYNHYREKLFF
TRBJ2-7 | TRBV7-6 | CASSSWTVTGSYEQYF
TRBJ2-5 | TRBV29-1 | CSVGGGGRETQYF
TRBJ2-5 | TRBV29-1 | CSPRTGGETQYF
TRBJ2-7 | TRBV25-1 | CASSAWGTGSIYEQYF
TRBJ1-2 | TRBV7-9 | CASSSKDRVYGYTF
TRBJ1-2 | TRBV2 | CASSEGAGIGYTF
TRBJ1-2 | TRBV7-8 | CASSPGTGDEANYGYTF
TRBJ1-2 | TRBV28 | CASRGLLRTHGYTF
TRBJ1-4 | TRBV28 | CASTPRKGINEKLFF
TRBJ1-5 | TRBV30 | CAWSPPGQGGGPQHF
TRBJ1-1 | TRBV7-8 | CASSYTRTEAFF
TRBJ1-2 | TRBV7-9 | CASSLGRGSYGYTF
TRBJ1-5 | TRBV6-5 | CASSLGSGQPQHF
TRBJ1-2 | TRBV7-8 | CASSLTVQGANYGYTF
TRBJ2-7 | TRBV2 | CASRGTSGSYEQYF
TRBJ2-3 | TRBV7-7 | CASSPDRSTDTQYF
TRBJ1-2 | TRBV28 | CASSLGGYGYTF
TRBJ2-5 | TRBV4-2 | CASSQDRAVTQYF
TRBJ1-2 | TRBV29-1 | CSARGTQVSFSF
TRBJ2-1 | TRBV2 | CARGGASRVF
TRBJ2-3 | TRBV9 | CASSQREQAGQDTQYF
TRBJ2-1 | TRBV27 | CASSFEGNEQFF
TRBJ1-1 | TRBV6-5 | CASSSQGGFTEAFF
TRBJ1-3 | TRBV28 | CASSSISTKGNTIYF
TRBJ2-3 | TRBV7-2 | CASSPRQVPYF
TRBJ1-5 | TRBV5-1 | CASSLASGEGQPQHF
TRBJ2-7 | TRBV10-1 | CASSEGGTGAYEQYF
TRBJ1-2 | TRBV5-8 | CASNAGGGAWGYTF